Below are 20 T cell receptor beta chains sequenced from a single sample in a study of blood T cell repertoires in COVID-19. The repertoire was sequenced with immunoSEQ multiplex PCR; TCRdb's copy has only in-frame clones and lacks some. This sample has 120,000 to 150,000 clones, with approximately 89% found just once. The source material was peripheral blood. The receptors here all came from a human donor in a cohort sampled during active COVID-19.

The DNA of the CDR3 is TGTGCCAGCAGCTTAGCCCGAGGGCCGAACACTGAAGCTTTCTTT. Translation gives CASSLARGPNTEAFF. J is TRBJ1-1 and V is TRBV11-2; D uncertain. Germline V gene sequence: CDR1 SGHAT, CDR2 FQNNGV. The CDR3 runs to 15 residues. V lost 1 base, J lost 1 base, and 10 bases lay in between.

This chain links TRBV6-5 with TRBJ1-5, with unresolved D. The CDR3 is 13 amino acids. Trimming took 6 bases from V and 7 from J, leaving 13 bases between them. CDR1 is MNHEY, CDR2 SVGAGI, per germline. The CDR3 is CASSPGRAQPQHF. In DNA, the CDR3 is TGTGCCAGCAGCCCGGGGAGGGCCCAGCCCCAGCATTTT.

The chain's CDR3 is CASSELGLAGGNEQFF. CDR3 sequence (DNA): TGTGCCAGCAGTGAGCTGGGACTAGCGGGGGGCAATGAGCAGTTCTTC. This chain links TRBV6-1 with TRBJ2-1; the match to TRBD2 covers 15 bases. V gave up 3 bases and J gave up 6 bases; unmatched junction bases: 3. CDR3 length: 16 residues. Germline V gene sequence: CDR1 MNHNS, CDR2 SASEGT.

This clone was seen once. The V call is TRBV19, the J call TRBJ2-2; 7 bases fit TRBD1. CDR1 LNHDA and CDR2 SQIVND come from the germline V gene (reference sequence). The CDR3 covers 15 residues. V shed 9 bases and J 4 bases; nucleotides not matched to a gene: 11. CDR3 sequence reads: CASERQGVGTGELFF. The CDR3 nucleotides read TGTGCCAGCGAGAGACAGGGCGTCGGCACCGGGGAGCTGTTTTTT.

The chain combines TRBV5-6 with TRBJ1-2, with 8 bases aligning to TRBD1. J was trimmed by 6 bases and V by 4 bases; bases with no gene match: 5. This CDR3 is 13 amino acids long. Germline V gene data show CDR1 as SGHDT and CDR2 as YYEEEE. CDR3 nucleotide sequence: TGTGCCAGCAGCCGGACAGGGTTCGATGGCTACACCTTC. Translated, it gives CASSRTGFDGYTF.

V gene TRBV4-3 combines with J gene TRBJ2-1; weak D call: TRBD2 (6 bases). V lost 3 bases and J lost 12, with 15 bases in between. The CDR3 is 13 residues long. Germline CDR1 reads LGHNA; CDR2 reads YSLEER. CDR3 residues: CASSHPGLPGQFF. The CDR3 nucleotides are TGCGCCAGCAGCCACCCCGGACTACCGGGGCAGTTCTTC.

The V gene is TRBV28, the J gene TRBJ2-7, with TRBD1 matching 8 bases. This CDR3 is 14 amino acids long. In germline, CDR1 is MDHEN, CDR2 SYDVKM. The J segment lost 7 bases and the V segment lost 3 bases, leaving 8 bases of the junction unmatched. The CDR3 region is CASSFPGGTWEQYF. The CDR3 nucleotides are TGTGCCAGCAGTTTCCCAGGGGGCACGTGGGAGCAGTACTTC. The complete variable domain, with remaining parts taken from reference TRBV28 and TRBJ2-7, reads DVKVTQSSRYLVKRTGEKVFLECVQDMDHENMFWYRQDPGLGLRLIYFSYDVKMKEKGDIPEGYSVSREKKERFSLILESASTNQTSMYLCASSFPGGTWEQYFGPGTRLTVT.

The chain links TRBV6-1 to TRBJ2-7; 8 bases map to TRBD2. This CDR3 comprises 15 residues. Trimming cost V 2 bases and J 4 bases; bases outside gene matches: 7. Germline CDR1 and CDR2: MNHNS and SASEGT. CDR3 in DNA: TGTGCCAGCAGTGAACCGGGACTAGGGATATACGAGCAGTACTTC. The encoded protein is CASSEPGLGIYEQYF.

The V and J genes are TRBV5-1 and TRBJ2-3; 8 bases align to TRBD1. V gave up 7 bases and J gave up 2 bases; unmatched junction bases: 3. CDR3 size: 13 residues. Germline loops: CDR1 SGHRS, CDR2 YFSETQ. The DNA of the CDR3 is TGCGCCAGCTTCAGGGGGCCCACAGATACGCAGTATTTT. Translating it yields CASFRGPTDTQYF. The full variable domain, its missing parts supplied by reference TRBV5-1 and TRBJ2-3, is KAGVTQTPRYLIKTRGQQVTLSCSPISGHRSVSWYQQTPGQGLQFLFEYFSETQRNKGNFPGRFSGRQFSNSRSEMNVSTLELGDSALYLCASFRGPTDTQYFGPGTRLTVL.

The gene calls are TRBV3-1 (or the pseudogene TRBV3-2) and TRBJ1-2, with 7 bases identical to TRBD1. The CDR3 runs to 14 residues. Germline V gene data show CDR1 as LGHDT and CDR2 as YNNKEL (reference sequence). V was clipped by 2 bases and J by 8 bases; unmatched bases: 8. The CDR3 here is CASSQRQGTPGYTF. The CDR3, as DNA: TGTGCCAGCAGCCAAAGACAGGGCACGCCGGGCTACACCTTC.

V and J are TRBV9 and TRBJ2-7; weak D call: TRBD2 (6 bases). This CDR3 is 13 amino acids long. Germline CDR1 is SGDLS and CDR2 is YYNGEE. Trimming left V 0 bases short and J 7 bases short, with 11 bases between. CDR3 sequence reads: CASSVVGGREQYF. The CDR3 bases are TGTGCCAGCAGCGTAGTGGGGGGTAGGGAGCAGTACTTC.

The chain has TRBV10-3 and TRBJ1-2; 7 bases fit TRBD1. The germline CDR1 and CDR2 sequences are ENHRY and SYGVKD. The CDR3 totals 14 residues. The V and J ends lost 4 bases and 5 bases, in that order; junction bases with no gene match: 7. The CDR3 spells CAISVGRGRYGYTF. CDR3 nucleotides: TGTGCCATCAGTGTCGGCAGGGGGAGGTATGGCTACACCTTC.

V is TRBV7-2 and J is TRBJ2-3, with D perhaps matching TRBD2 (5 bases). CDR3 length equals 14 residues. Germline CDR1 is SGHTA and CDR2 is FQGNSA. Trimming removed 2 bases from V and 1 base from J, with 7 bases in between. The CDR3 reads CASSLLGGTDTQYF. For the CDR3, the DNA is TGTGCCAGCAGCTTACTCGGGGGCACAGATACGCAGTATTTT.

The CDR3: CASSSERAPYNEQFF. In DNA, the CDR3 is TGCGCCAGCAGCTCTGAGAGGGCGCCCTACAATGAGCAGTTCTTC. This rearrangement joins TRBV4-3 to TRBJ2-1, with D possibly being TRBD2 (5 bases). The V gene lost 5 bases and the J gene lost 2 bases, with 13 bases spanning the gap. CDR1 and CDR2 from the germline V gene are LGHNA and YSLEER. The CDR3 extends over 15 amino acids.

The rearrangement links TRBV5-6 to TRBJ1-2; D possibly corresponds to TRBD1 (6 bases). Germline assignment: CDR1 SGHDT and CDR2 YYEEEE. Trimming shortened V by 4 bases and J by 4 bases, and 14 bases separated the two germline ends. The CDR3 totals 14 residues. The CDR3 DNA sequence: TGTGCCAGCAGCGAAACCGGGACACGCTATGGCTACACCTTC. Amino acids: CASSETGTRYGYTF.

The rearrangement joins TRBV6-2 or TRBV6-3 to TRBJ1-1; D is uncertain. V was shortened by 5 bases and J by 5 bases, with 15 bases between the two germline ends. The CDR3 has 14 amino acids. Germline CDR1 is MNHEY and CDR2 is SVGEGT. The DNA for the CDR3 is TGTGCCAGCAGTCCCCGACCGAGAGGTACTGAAGCTTTCTTT. Protein product: CASSPRPRGTEAFF.

The genes are TRBV10-3 and TRBJ2-2; 8 positions agree with TRBD2. This CDR3 region has 15 residues. Germline CDR1 reads ENHRY; CDR2 reads SYGVKD. J was trimmed by 4 bases and V by 4 bases; bases with no gene match: 5. This CDR3 reads CAISGGGGPTGELFF. The CDR3 region has the DNA TGTGCCATCAGTGGGGGCGGGGGGCCCACCGGGGAGCTGTTTTTT.

The chain joins TRBV5-1 to TRBJ2-7, with 8 bases fitting TRBD2. The CDR3 consists of 16 residues. V shed 2 bases and J 1 base; nucleotides not matched to a gene: 8. Germline CDR1 reads SGHRS; CDR2 reads YFSETQ. The CDR3 reads CASSLPTSEDSYEQYF. The CDR3 coding sequence is TGCGCCAGCAGCTTACCGACTAGCGAGGATTCCTACGAGCAGTACTTC.

CDR3: CASSVGSSSYGYTF. CDR3 nucleotide sequence: TGTGCCAGCAGCGTAGGTAGCAGCTCCTATGGCTACACCTTC. V usage is TRBV9 and J usage is TRBJ1-2; unclear D gene. Germline-derived CDR1 and CDR2 are SGDLS and YYNGEE. The V gene lost 0 bases and the J gene lost 4 bases, with 10 bases spanning the gap. The CDR3 sequence is 14 residues long. Using reference TRBV9 and TRBJ1-2 for the parts outside the CDR3, the full variable domain is DSGVTQTPKHLITATGQRVTLRCSPRSGDLSVYWYQQSLDQGLQFLIQYYNGEERAKGNILERFSAQQFPDLHSELNLSSLELGDSALYFCASSVGSSSYGYTFGSGTRLTVV.

This rearrangement joins TRBV4-1 to TRBJ2-2; 8 bases are shared with TRBD1. The germline V gene has CDR1 MGHRA and CDR2 YSYEKL. The CDR3 is made up of 15 amino acids. J was trimmed by 6 bases and V by 4 bases; bases with no gene match: 7. In nucleotides, the CDR3 is TGCGCCAGCAGCCTGGGGGACAGGCCCCCCGGGGAGCTGTTTTTT. Its protein product is CASSLGDRPPGELFF.